These T cell receptor beta chains were read from a single sample in a study of technical replicates of blood from several donors. Sequenced by immunoSEQ multiplex PCR; TCRdb stores in-frame clones only, minus some. The profile shows tens of thousands of clones, roughly 94% of them singletons. Sequences were obtained from T cells isolated from PBMCs. These receptors all stem from a human donor in good health. Each CDR3 is given with its conserved first and last residue. The order of the fields is D gene, clone size, J gene, V gene, CDR3 DNA, CDR3 protein. D genes are given only for firm matches. Size is omitted from some rows. Given values are once, few, many or a class for expanded clones.

>TRBD1|.|TRBJ1-1|TRBV6-4
TGTGCCAGCAGATGGGACAGGGCACCCTATCGGGCTTTCTTT
CASRWDRAPYRAFF
>TRBD2|once|TRBJ2-7|TRBV5-1
TGCGCCAGCAGCTTGGTCGTAGCGGGGGCGGGCGAGCAGTACTTC
CASSLVVAGAGEQYF
>TRBD1|.|TRBJ1-5|TRBV15
TGTGCCACCAGCAGAGATTTCGTAGGAGGGGGCAGGTCGGATCAGCCCCAGCATTTT
CATSRDFVGGGRSDQPQHF
>.|.|TRBJ1-1|TRBV30
TGTGCCTGGAGTAGCAGGGGGAACACTGAAGCTTTCTTT
CAWSSRGNTEAFF
>.|.|TRBJ2-7|TRBV19
TGTGCCAGTACCCCACGGCGGGACAGAACCTACGAGCAGTACTTC
CASTPRRDRTYEQYF
>.|.|TRBJ1-5|TRBV27
TGTGCCAGCAGTTTTGTCCCACTGGGCAATCAGCCCCAGCATTTT
CASSFVPLGNQPQHF
>.|few|TRBJ1-1|TRBV11-2
TGTGCCAGCAGCCCCCACTGGACACGCCCCGAGAACACTGAAGCTTTCTTT
CASSPHWTRPENTEAFF
>TRBD2|.|TRBJ2-7|TRBV10-3
TGTGCCATCAGTGCAAGCGGGGGCCGGTACGAGCAGTACTTC
CAISASGGRYEQYF
>TRBD2|.|TRBJ2-3|TRBV7-3
TGTGCCAGCAGCTCGGGACTAGCGGGACCCACAGATACGCAGTATTTT
CASSSGLAGPTDTQYF
>TRBD2|.|TRBJ2-5|TRBV7-2
TGTGCCAGCAGCCCAACCGGACTAGCGGGGGGTGAGACCCAGTACTTC
CASSPTGLAGGETQYF
>.|.|TRBJ2-5|TRBV28
TGTGCCAGCAGCCCCCCGTTCTCGGGTCAAGAGACCCAGTACTTC
CASSPPFSGQETQYF
>.|.|TRBJ2-7|TRBV2
TGTGCCAGCAGTGAAACCGCGATTAGCTCCTACGAGCAGTACTTC
CASSETAISSYEQYF
>TRBD2|once|TRBJ2-3|TRBV6-6
TGTGCCAGCAGTTTGACCCAGCGGGGGGGCCCAGATACGCAGTATTTT
CASSLTQRGGPDTQYF
>.|.|TRBJ2-7|TRBV10-3
TGTGCCATCTTCCCCGTGGGAGGTAACGAGCAGTACTTC
CAIFPVGGNEQYF
>.|.|TRBJ2-1|TRBV6-5
TGTGCCAGCAATAAGGGGGGGGAGTACAATGAGCAGTTCTTC
CASNKGGEYNEQFF
>.|.|TRBJ2-2|TRBV7-6
TGTGCCAGCAGCTTACAGGTCGGGGAGCTGTTTTTT
CASSLQVGELFF
>.|.|TRBJ1-1|TRBV10-1
TGCGCCAGCAGTCCGGGACACCCGAACACTGAAGCTTTCTTT
CASSPGHPNTEAFF
>TRBD1|.|TRBJ1-6|TRBV9
TGTGCCAGCAGCGCACGACAGGGGACGGCTAATTCACCCCTCCACTTT
CASSARQGTANSPLHF
>TRBD1|.|TRBJ1-2|TRBV30
TGTGCCTGGAGAGAGAAGGGGGCCGGTTCTAACTATGGCTACACCTTC
CAWREKGAGSNYGYTF
>TRBD1|.|TRBJ1-3|TRBV7-6
TGTGCCAGCAGCTTAGAGGGGTGGGGACAGGTCAACTCTGGAAACACCATATATTTT
CASSLEGWGQVNSGNTIYF
>.|.|TRBJ1-1|TRBV5-1
TGCGCCAGCAGCCCATCAGTAAACACTGAAGCTTTCTTT
CASSPSVNTEAFF
>TRBD2|.|TRBJ2-7|TRBV7-9
TGTGCCAGCAGCTCCTTTGGACTAGCGGGAGTATGGGATGAGCAGTACTTC
CASSSFGLAGVWDEQYF
>TRBD1|.|TRBJ1-1|TRBV28
TGTGCCAGCAGACAGACAGGGGAGTGGACTGAAGCTTTCTTT
CASRQTGEWTEAFF
>TRBD1|.|TRBJ1-5|TRBV2
TGTGCCAGCATCACAGGGGTATATGGCAATCAGCCCCAGCATTTT
CASITGVYGNQPQHF
>TRBD1|.|TRBJ2-3|TRBV5-4
TGTGCCAGCAGCTTAGACAGGGGGCAAAGCACAGATACGCAGTATTTT
CASSLDRGQSTDTQYF
>.|.|TRBJ2-7|TRBV2
TGTGCCAGCAAGGAGCGGGCTACCTACGAGCAGTACTTC
CASKERATYEQYF
>.|.|TRBJ2-7|TRBV13
TGTGCCAGCAGCTTGGCCTCTCAGGGAAACCCCTACGAGCAGTACTTC
CASSLASQGNPYEQYF
>.|.|TRBJ2-7|TRBV9
TGTGCCAGCAGCTCATCCCAGGGTCTAGTCTATTCCTGGGAGCAGTACTTC
CASSSSQGLVYSWEQYF
>TRBD1|.|TRBJ2-7|TRBV5-6
TGTGCCAGCAGCACGGGGACAGAGGGCACCTACGAGCAGTACTTC
CASSTGTEGTYEQYF
>TRBD2|.|TRBJ2-7|TRBV19
TGTGCCAGTAGTGCCCCCGGGACTAGGGGCACCGGGCAGTACTTC
CASSAPGTRGTGQYF
>TRBD1|.|TRBJ2-1|TRBV14
TGTGCCAGCAGCCTCCGGGACAGATCGAATGAGCAGTTCTTC
CASSLRDRSNEQFF
>TRBD2|.|TRBJ2-3|TRBV9
TGTGCCAGCAGCGCCGGGACTATCTCCAGCACAGATACGCAGTATTTT
CASSAGTISSTDTQYF
>.|.|TRBJ1-2|TRBV28
TGTGCCAGCAGTCCACCTTTAAAGAGGGAGGACTATGGCTACACCTTC
CASSPPLKREDYGYTF
>.|.|TRBJ1-3|TRBV4-1
TGCGCCAGCGAAAAAACAAGGGGGTCTGGAAACACCATATATTTT
CASEKTRGSGNTIYF
>.|.|TRBJ1-4|TRBV6-1
TGTGCCAGCGACAGGCCCGGGACGGGAGAAAAACTGTTTTTT
CASDRPGTGEKLFF